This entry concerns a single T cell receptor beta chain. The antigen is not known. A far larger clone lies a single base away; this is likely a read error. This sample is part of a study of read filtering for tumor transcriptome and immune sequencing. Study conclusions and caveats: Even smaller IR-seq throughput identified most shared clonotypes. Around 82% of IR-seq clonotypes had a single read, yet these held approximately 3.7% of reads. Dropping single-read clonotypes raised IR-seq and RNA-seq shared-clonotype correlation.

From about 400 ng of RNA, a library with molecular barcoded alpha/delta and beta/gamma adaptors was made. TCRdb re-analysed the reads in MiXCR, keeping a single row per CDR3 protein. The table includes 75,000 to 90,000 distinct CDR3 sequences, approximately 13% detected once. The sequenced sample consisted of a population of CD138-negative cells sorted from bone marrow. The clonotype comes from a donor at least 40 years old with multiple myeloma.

This CDR3 reads CASSLGLAEIYEQFF. The CDR3 coding sequence is TGTGCCAGCAGCCTGGGACTAGCGGAAATCTATGAGCAGTTCTTC. The rearrangement uses TRBV7-2 and TRBJ2-1, with 11 bases that match TRBD2. Trimming removed 5 bases from V and 8 bases from J; junction bases left unmatched: 8. Germline-derived CDR1 and CDR2 are SGHTA and FQGNSA. This CDR3 is 15 amino acids long.